The clone carrying this TCR beta chain was seen only a few times. Its antigen remains unknown. This sample was taken from a study of blood T cells in healthy people across ages. Study results and limitations: Roughly linear age-related decline in beta diversity appeared, significant by age about 40.

Primed by a sample-barcoded 5' primer and a J-beta primer mix, a second PCR proceeded for roughly 7 to 11 cycles. Individual samples furnished no less than 3 million CDR3-containing paired-end reads apiece. TCRdb ran MiXCR on the 5' RACE reads and lists one entry per CDR3 protein. The sample records around 1,600,000 distinct CDR3 sequences, approximately 42% being singletons. Per germline, CDR1 MGHRA and CDR2 YSYEKL. CDR3 size: 15 residues. Trimming stripped 4 bases from V and 0 bases from J, with 12 bases between. V and J are TRBV4-1 and TRBJ1-2, with a weak D call TRBD1 (6 bases). This receptor was obtained from a young woman in good health. The sequenced material came from blood. The CDR3 is CASSLQRTANYGYTF. The CDR3, as DNA: TGCGCCAGCAGCCTGCAAAGGACAGCTAACTATGGCTACACCTTC.